A single TCR beta chain is shown here with its context. These data belong to a study of shared clonotypes between healthy human individuals. Deep level was the assay's run setting. Assay used: immunoSEQ multiplex PCR; TCRdb lists only in-frame clones, some missing. The sample comprises around 2,000,000 clones, 90% to 95% of which are singletons, and 0.1% to 0.15% rests with the top ten. V lost 0 bases to trimming and J lost 4 bases, with 9 bases between them. The CDR3 has 15 amino acids. The germline CDR1 and CDR2 sequences are SGHTA and FQGTGA. The TCR originated in a man between 18 and 35 years old in good health. This chain uses TRBV7-3 with TRBJ1-4; D gene uncertain. Sequencing input: naive CD4+ T cells sorted from blood. Subset given: CD45RA+ positively selected. The DNA for the CDR3 is TGTGCCAGCAGCTTAACGGGCACATTTAATGAAAAACTGTTTTTT. Protein: CASSLTGTFNEKLFF. Together with reference TRBV7-3 and TRBJ1-4, the CDR3 gives the full variable domain: GAGVSQTPSNKVTEKGKYVELRCDPISGHTALYWYRQSLGQGPEFLIYFQGTGAADDSGLPNDRFFAVRPEGSVSTLKIQRTERGDSAVYLCASSLTGTFNEKLFFGSGTQLSVL.